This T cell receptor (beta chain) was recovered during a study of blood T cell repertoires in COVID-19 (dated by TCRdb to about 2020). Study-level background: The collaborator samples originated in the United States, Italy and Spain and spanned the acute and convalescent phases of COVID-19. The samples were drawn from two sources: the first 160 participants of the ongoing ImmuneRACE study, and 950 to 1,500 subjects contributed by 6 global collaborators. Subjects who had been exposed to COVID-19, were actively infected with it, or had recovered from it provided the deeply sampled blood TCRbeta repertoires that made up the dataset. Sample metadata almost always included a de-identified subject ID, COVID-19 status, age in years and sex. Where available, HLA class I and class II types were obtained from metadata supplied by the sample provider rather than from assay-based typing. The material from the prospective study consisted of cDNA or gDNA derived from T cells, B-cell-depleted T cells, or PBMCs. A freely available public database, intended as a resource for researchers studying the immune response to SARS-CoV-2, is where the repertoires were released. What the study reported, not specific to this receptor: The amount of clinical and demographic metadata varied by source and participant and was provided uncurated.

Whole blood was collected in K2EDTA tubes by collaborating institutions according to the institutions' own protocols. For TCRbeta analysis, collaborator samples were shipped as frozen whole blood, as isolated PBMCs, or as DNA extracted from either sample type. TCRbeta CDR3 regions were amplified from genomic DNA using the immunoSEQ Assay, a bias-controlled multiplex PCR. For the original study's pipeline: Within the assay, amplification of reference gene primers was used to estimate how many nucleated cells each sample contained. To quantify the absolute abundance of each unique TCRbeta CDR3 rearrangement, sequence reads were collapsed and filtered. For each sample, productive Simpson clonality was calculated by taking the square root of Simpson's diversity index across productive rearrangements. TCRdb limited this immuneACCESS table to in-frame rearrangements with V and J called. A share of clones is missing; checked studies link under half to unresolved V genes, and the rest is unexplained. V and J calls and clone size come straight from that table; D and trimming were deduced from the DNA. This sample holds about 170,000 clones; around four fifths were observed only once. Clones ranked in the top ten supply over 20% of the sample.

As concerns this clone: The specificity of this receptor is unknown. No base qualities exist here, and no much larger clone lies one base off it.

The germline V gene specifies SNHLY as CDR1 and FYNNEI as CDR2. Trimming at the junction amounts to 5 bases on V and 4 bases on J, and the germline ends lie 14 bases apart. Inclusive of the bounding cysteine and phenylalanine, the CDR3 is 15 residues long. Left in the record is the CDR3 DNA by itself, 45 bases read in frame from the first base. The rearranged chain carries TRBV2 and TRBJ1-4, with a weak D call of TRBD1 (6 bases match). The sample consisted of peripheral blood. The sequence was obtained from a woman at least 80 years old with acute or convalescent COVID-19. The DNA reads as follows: TGTGCCAGCAGTTACCAAGGGGGGGGTAATGAAAAACTGTTTTTT. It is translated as CASSYQGGGNEKLFF.